One and the same sample provided the 11 T cell receptor beta chains below, sequenced in a study of response to subunit inactivated influenza vaccine. TCRdb called the RT-PCR reads again in MiXCR, with one record for every CDR3 protein. Among fewer than 700,000 distinct CDR3 sequences, 13% were seen once, and the ten largest hold around 13%. The source material was PBMCs from blood, sampled 40 to 50 days after vaccination. The source is a man aged 50 to 60 who received an inactivated influenza vaccine.

The V and J genes are TRBV12-2 and TRBJ1-5; TRBD1 reflects the table's D call only, with no check against the DNA. TRBV12-2 constitutes a pseudogene. The CDR3 contains 14 residues. The CDR3 DNA sequence: TGTGCAAGTCTCGGGGGGAATAGCAATCAGCCCCAGCATTTT. It codes for CASLGGNSNQPQHF.

V and J are TRBV7-2 and TRBJ2-1, with TRBD2 identical over 13 bases. CDR1 and CDR2 from the germline V gene are SGHTA and FQGNSA. V shed 5 bases and J 9 bases; nucleotides not matched to a gene: 10. This CDR3 has 16 amino acids. CDR3 sequence (DNA): TGTGCCAGCAGCCCTCGGACTAGCGGGGGAGGTGTTGAGCAGTTCTTC. It yields the protein CASSPRTSGGGVEQFF. The full variable domain, with the rest looked up from reference TRBV7-2 and TRBJ2-1, is GAGVSQSPSNKVTEKGKDVELRCDPISGHTALYWYRQSLGQGLEFLIYFQGNSAPDKSGLPSDRFSAERTGGSVSTLTIQRTQQEDSAVYLCASSPRTSGGGVEQFFGPGTRLTVL.

The rearrangement links TRBV20-1 to TRBJ1-5; maybe TRBD1 (6 bases). The V and J ends lost 1 base and 3 bases respectively, with 13 bases between them. The CDR3 contains 15 residues. Germline V gives CDR1 DFQATT, CDR2 SNEGSKA (reference sequence). The CDR3: CSARGLQGFNQPQHF. CDR3 bases: TGCAGTGCTAGAGGTCTTCAGGGGTTCAATCAGCCCCAGCATTTT.

This chain joins TRBV25-1 and TRBJ2-6; tentative D call: TRBD2 (6 bases). The V end was cut by 6 bases, the J end by 2 bases, with 17 bases between. This CDR3 has 17 residues. In germline, CDR1 is MGHDK, CDR2 SYGVNS. CDR3 nucleotide sequence: TGTGCCAGCAGCCGGGGGATCTCCGAGGCTGGGGCCAACGTCCTGACTTTC. Protein product: CASSRGISEAGANVLTF.

This clonotype was recorded many times. The J gene is TRBJ2-7, the V gene TRBV6-5, with D unresolved. The CDR3 has 14 amino acids. With 4 bases removed from V and 4 bases from J, the gap between germline ends came to 14 bases. Germline V gene lookup returns CDR1 MNHEY and CDR2 SVGAGI. This CDR3 reads CASSWSSARYEQYF. The CDR3 bases are TGTGCCAGCAGTTGGAGTTCGGCCCGATACGAGCAGTACTTC.

The chain couples TRBV28 to TRBJ2-2, with D possibly TRBD2 on 6 matching bases. The CDR3 runs 16 residues. V lost 1 base, J lost 6 bases, and 15 bases lay in between. Germline V gives CDR1 MDHEN, CDR2 SYDVKM. This CDR3 reads CASSLFDGGRAGELFF. As DNA, the CDR3 is TGTGCCAGCAGTTTATTTGACGGGGGACGGGCCGGGGAGCTGTTTTTT.

CDR3 DNA: TGTGCCAGCAGCTTAGTCAGGTTGCGACTCACAGATACGCAGTATTTT. This sequence encodes CASSLVRLRLTDTQYF. This rearrangement joins TRBV7-2 to TRBJ2-3; the D is unclear. Between the trimmed V and J ends, which lost 1 base and 2 bases, there was a span of 13 bases. The germline V gene has CDR1 SGHTA and CDR2 FQGNSA. The CDR3 is 16 residues long.

The genes are TRBV12-3 or TRBV12-4 and TRBJ2-5; D is perhaps TRBD1 (6 bases). The CDR3 loop spans 13 amino acids. Trimming stripped 4 bases from V and 5 bases from J, with 11 bases between. CDR3 in amino acids: CASSWGPPETQYF. In nucleotides, the CDR3 is TGTGCCAGCAGTTGGGGGCCTCCGGAGACCCAGTACTTC.

With respect to this clonotype: At one boundary the junction diverges from the germline segment, which might be a read error. The chain uses TRBV3-1 and TRBJ2-1; D is ambiguous. The CDR3 loop spans 17 amino acids. Looked up from germline, CDR1 is LGHDT and CDR2 is YNNKEL (reference sequence). This CDR3 reads CTSSPLSAQSSYNEQFF. The CDR3 DNA follows: TGTACCAGCAGCCCCCTGAGCGCGCAGAGCTCCTACAATGAGCAGTTCTTC.

V gene TRBV4-1 combines with J gene TRBJ1-2; 10 nucleotides match TRBD1. The germline CDR1 and CDR2 sequences are MGHRA and YSYEKL. V dropped 2 bases and J dropped 2; count of bases not matched to a gene: 2. The CDR3 contains 15 residues. CDR3 sequence (DNA): TGCGCCAGCAGCCAATTGACAGGGGGCAACTATGGCTACACCTTC. It yields the protein CASSQLTGGNYGYTF.

This clonotype was counted a few times. The chain carries TRBV24-1 and TRBJ2-7, with a possible D match to TRBD1 (5 bases). Trimming took 3 bases from V and 5 from J, leaving 16 bases between them. The germline V gene encodes CDR1 KGHDR and CDR2 SFDVKD. This CDR3 has 15 amino acids. This CDR3 reads CATSDAKSTVNEQYF. The CDR3 bases are TGTGCCACCAGTGATGCAAAATCGACAGTAAACGAGCAGTACTTC.